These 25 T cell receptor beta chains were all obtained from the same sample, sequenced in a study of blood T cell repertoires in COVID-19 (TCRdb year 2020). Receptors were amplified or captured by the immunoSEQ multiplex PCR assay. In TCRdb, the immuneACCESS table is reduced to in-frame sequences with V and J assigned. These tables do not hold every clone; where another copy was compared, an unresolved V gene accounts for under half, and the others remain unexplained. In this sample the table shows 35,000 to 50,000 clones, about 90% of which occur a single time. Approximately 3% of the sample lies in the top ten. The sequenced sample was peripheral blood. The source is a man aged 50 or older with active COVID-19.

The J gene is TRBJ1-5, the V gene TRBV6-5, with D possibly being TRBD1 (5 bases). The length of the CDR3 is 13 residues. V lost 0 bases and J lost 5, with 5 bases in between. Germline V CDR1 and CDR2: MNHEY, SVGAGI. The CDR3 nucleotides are TGTGCCAGCAGTTACTCGGGGCATCAGCCCCAGCATTTT. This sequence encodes CASSYSGHQPQHF.

In nucleotides, the CDR3 is TGTGCCAGCAGTTACGGGACAGGGGCGGGAGGCTACACCTTC. Translation gives CASSYGTGAGGYTF. The V gene is TRBV6-5, the J gene TRBJ1-2; 10 bases match TRBD1. The CDR3 contains 14 residues. CDR1 and CDR2 from the germline V gene are MNHEY and SVGAGI. V shed 2 bases, J shed 8 bases, and the junction held 5 bases outside the gene matches.

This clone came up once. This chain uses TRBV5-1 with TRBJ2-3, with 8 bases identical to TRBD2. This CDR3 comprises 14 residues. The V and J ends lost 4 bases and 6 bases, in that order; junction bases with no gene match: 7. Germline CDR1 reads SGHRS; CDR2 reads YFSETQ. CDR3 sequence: CASSIRGGSDTQYF. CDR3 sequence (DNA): TGCGCCAGCAGCATCCGGGGGGGCTCGGATACGCAGTATTTT.

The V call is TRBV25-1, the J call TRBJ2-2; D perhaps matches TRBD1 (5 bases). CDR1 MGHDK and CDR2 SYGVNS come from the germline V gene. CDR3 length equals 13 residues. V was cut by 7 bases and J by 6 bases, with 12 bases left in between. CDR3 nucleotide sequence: TGTGCCAGCAATTCCCCAGGGTCCGGGGAGCTGTTTTTT. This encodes CASNSPGSGELFF. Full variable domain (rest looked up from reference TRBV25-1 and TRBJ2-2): EADIYQTPRYLVIGTGKKITLECSQTMGHDKMYWYQQDPGMELHLIHYSYGVNSTEKGDLSSESTVSRIRTEHFPLTLESARPSHTSQYLCASNSPGSGELFFGEGSRLTVL.

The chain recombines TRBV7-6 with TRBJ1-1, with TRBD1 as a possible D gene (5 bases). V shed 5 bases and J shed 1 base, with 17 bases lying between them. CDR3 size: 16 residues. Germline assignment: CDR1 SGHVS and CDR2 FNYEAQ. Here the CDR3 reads CASSPLGGLRNTEAFF. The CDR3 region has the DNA TGTGCCAGCAGCCCTCTCGGGGGTCTGCGGAACACTGAAGCTTTCTTT.

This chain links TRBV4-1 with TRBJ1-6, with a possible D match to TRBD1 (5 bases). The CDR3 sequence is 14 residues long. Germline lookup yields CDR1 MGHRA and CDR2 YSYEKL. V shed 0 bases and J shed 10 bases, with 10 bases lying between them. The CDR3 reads CASSQDRVRSPLHF. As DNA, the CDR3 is TGCGCCAGCAGCCAAGACAGGGTAAGATCACCCCTCCACTTT.

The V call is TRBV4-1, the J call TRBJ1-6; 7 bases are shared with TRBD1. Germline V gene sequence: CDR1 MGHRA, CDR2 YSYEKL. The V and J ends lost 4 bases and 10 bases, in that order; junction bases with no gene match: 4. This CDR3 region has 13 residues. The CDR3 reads CASSPDRDSPLHF. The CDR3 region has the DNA TGCGCCAGCAGCCCTGACAGGGACTCACCCCTCCACTTT.

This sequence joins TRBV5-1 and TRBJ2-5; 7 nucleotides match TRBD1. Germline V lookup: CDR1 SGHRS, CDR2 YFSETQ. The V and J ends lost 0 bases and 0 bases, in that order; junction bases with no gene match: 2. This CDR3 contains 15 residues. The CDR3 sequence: CASSLAGTDQETQYF. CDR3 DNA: TGCGCCAGCAGCTTGGCCGGGACAGACCAAGAGACCCAGTACTTC.

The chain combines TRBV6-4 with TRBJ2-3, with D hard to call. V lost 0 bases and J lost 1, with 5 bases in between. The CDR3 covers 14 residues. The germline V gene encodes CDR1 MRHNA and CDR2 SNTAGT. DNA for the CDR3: TGTGCCAGCAGTGACTCGGCCGGCACAGATACGCAGTATTTT. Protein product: CASSDSAGTDTQYF.

CDR3 region: CASSSADTSHGTF. CDR3 nucleotides: TGCGCCAGCAGCTCGGCCGACACGTCCCACGGCACCTTC. The chain couples TRBV5-1 to TRBJ1-2; no reliable D call. This CDR3 is built from 13 residues. With 3 bases removed from V and 13 bases from J, the gap between germline ends came to 19 bases. CDR1 SGHRS and CDR2 YFSETQ come from the germline V gene.

CDR3 residues: CASSEALSGGAQYF. The CDR3, as DNA: TGTGCCAGCAGTGAAGCGCTGTCGGGCGGGGCCCAGTACTTC. V gene TRBV6-1 combines with J gene TRBJ2-5, with D possibly matching TRBD2 (6 bases). Deletions cut 0 bases from V and 9 bases from J, with 14 bases between. This CDR3 is built from 14 residues. In germline, CDR1 is MNHNS, CDR2 SASEGT.

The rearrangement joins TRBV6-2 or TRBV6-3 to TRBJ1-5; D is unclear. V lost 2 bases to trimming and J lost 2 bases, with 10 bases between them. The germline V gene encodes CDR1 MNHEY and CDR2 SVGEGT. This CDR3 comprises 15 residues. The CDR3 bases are TGTGCCAGCAGTTACGGGTGGGGAGGCAATCAGCCCCAGCATTTT. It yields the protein CASSYGWGGNQPQHF.

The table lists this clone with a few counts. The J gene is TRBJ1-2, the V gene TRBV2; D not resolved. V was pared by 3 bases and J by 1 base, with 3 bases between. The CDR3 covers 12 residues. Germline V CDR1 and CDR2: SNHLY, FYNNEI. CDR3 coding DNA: TGTGCCAGCAGTGACATTAACTATGGCTACACCTTC. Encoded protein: CASSDINYGYTF. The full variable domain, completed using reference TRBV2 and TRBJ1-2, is EPEVTQTPSHQVTQMGQEVILRCVPISNHLYFYWYRQILGQKVEFLVSFYNNEISEKSEIFDDQFSVERPDGSNFTLKIRSTKLEDSAMYFCASSDINYGYTFGSGTRLTVV.

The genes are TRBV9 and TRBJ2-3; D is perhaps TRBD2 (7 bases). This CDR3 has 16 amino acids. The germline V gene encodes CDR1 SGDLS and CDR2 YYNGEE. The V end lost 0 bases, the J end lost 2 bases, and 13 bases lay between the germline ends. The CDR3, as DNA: TGTGCCAGCAGCGTAGGCGGGGCGGGGGCCACAGATACGCAGTATTTT. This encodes CASSVGGAGATDTQYF.

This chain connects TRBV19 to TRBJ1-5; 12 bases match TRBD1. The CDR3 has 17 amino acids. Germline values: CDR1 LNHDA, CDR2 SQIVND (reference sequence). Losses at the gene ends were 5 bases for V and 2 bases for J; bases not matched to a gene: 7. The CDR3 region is CASSLGTGGAGNQPQHF. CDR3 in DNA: TGTGCCAGTAGTCTGGGGACAGGGGGCGCCGGCAATCAGCCCCAGCATTTT.

CDR3 nucleotide sequence: TGCGCCAGCAGCCAAGATCCAGGGGCGAACACTGAAGCTTTCTTT. This translates into CASSQDPGANTEAFF. The V gene is TRBV4-3, the J gene TRBJ1-1; tentative D call: TRBD1 (6 bases). CDR3 length equals 15 residues. CDR1 LGHNA and CDR2 YSLEER come from the germline V gene. V gave up 0 bases and J gave up 1 base, with 9 bases separating them.

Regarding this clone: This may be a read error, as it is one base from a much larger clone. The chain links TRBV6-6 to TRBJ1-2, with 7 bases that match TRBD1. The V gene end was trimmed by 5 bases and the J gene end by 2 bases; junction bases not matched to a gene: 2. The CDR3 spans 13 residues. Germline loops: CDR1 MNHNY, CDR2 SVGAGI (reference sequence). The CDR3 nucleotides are TGTGCCAGCAGTCTACAGGGGAACTATGGCTACACCTTC. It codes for CASSLQGNYGYTF.

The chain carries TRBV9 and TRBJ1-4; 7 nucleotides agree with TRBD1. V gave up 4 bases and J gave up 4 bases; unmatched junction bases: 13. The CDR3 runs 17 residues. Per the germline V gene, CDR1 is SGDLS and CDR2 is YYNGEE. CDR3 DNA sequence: TGTGCCAGCAGCCCCCGGGAGGGGGCGATGGGTAATGAAAAACTGTTTTTT. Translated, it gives CASSPREGAMGNEKLFF.

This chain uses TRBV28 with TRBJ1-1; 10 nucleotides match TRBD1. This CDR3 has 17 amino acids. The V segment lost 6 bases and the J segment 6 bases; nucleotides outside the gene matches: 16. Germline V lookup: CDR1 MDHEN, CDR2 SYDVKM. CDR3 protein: CASRVGQGDVLAAEAFF. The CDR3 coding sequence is TGTGCCAGCAGGGTCGGACAGGGGGATGTCTTGGCTGCTGAAGCTTTCTTT. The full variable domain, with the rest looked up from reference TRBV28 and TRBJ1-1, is DVKVTQSSRYLVKRTGEKVFLECVQDMDHENMFWYRQDPGLGLRLIYFSYDVKMKEKGDIPEGYSVSREKKERFSLILESASTNQTSMYLCASRVGQGDVLAAEAFFGQGTRLTVV.

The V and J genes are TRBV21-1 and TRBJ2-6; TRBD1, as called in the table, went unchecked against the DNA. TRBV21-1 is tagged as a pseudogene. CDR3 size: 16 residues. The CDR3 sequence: CASSGTGSIGANVLTF. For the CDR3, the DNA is TGTGCCAGTTCCGGGACAGGGTCGATTGGGGCCAACGTCCTGACTTTC.

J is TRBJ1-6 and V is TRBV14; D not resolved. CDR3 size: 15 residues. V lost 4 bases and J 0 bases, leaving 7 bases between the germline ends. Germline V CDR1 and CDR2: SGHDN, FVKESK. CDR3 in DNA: TGTGCCAGCAGCCTGATGAGCTCCTATAATTCACCCCTCCACTTT. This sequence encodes CASSLMSSYNSPLHF.

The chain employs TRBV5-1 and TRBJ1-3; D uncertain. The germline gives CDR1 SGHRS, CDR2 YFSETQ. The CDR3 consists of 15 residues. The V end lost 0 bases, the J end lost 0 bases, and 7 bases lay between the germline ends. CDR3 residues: CASSLDPSSGNTIYF. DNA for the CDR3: TGCGCCAGCAGCTTGGATCCGTCCTCTGGAAACACCATATATTTT. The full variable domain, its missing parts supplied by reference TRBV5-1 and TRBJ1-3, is KAGVTQTPRYLIKTRGQQVTLSCSPISGHRSVSWYQQTPGQGLQFLFEYFSETQRNKGNFPGRFSGRQFSNSRSEMNVSTLELGDSALYLCASSLDPSSGNTIYFGEGSWLTVV.

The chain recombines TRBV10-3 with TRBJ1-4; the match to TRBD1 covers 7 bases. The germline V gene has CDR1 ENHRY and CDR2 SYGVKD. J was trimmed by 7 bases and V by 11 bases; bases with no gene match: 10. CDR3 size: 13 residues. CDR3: CASTRGQGEKLFF. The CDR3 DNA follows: TGTGCCTCGACTAGGGGGCAGGGTGAAAAACTGTTTTTT.

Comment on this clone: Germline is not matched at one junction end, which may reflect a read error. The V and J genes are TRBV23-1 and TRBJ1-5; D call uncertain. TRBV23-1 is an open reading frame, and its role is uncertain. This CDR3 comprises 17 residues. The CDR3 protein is CASRHPFGGNSDQPQHF. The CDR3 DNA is TGCGCCAGCAGACATCCCTTCGGAGGGAATAGCGATCAGCCCCAGCATTTT.

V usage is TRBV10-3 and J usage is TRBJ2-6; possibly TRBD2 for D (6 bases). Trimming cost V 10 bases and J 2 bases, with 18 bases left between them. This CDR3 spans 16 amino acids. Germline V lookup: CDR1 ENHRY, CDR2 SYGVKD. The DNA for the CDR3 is TGTGCCACCCTGGAGGGGATAAAGGCTGGGGCCAACGTCCTGACTTTC. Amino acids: CATLEGIKAGANVLTF.